The rows below give T cell receptor delta chains drawn from one sample of a study of Vδ1+ human thymocytes. TCRdb redid the clone calls on the multiplex PCR reads with CATT. This sample has under 85,000 delta-chain clones, with around 30% found just once. What was sequenced was Vdelta1+ gamma-delta thymocytes from the thymus. These receptors were obtained from a boy under two years old who had congenital heart surgery. CDR3s include the opening cysteine and the closing phenylalanine or tryptophan. D genes are given only for firm matches. Size is stated for part of the rows, as once, few or many counts, or as a class when the clone is expanded.

>TRDV1|-|-|TRDJ1
TGTGCTCTTTGGGGACCCGGGACCGATAAACTCATCTTT
CALWGPGTDKLIF
>TRDV1|-|-|TRDJ1
TGTGCTCTTGGGGAACTGGGAGAATGTATTCGGTACACCGATAAACTCATCTTT
CALGELGECIRYTDKLIF
>TRDV1|-|TRDD3|TRDJ1
TGTGCTCTCGCTTCCGCGTACTGGGGGATAAAATATCTGGATAAACTCATCTTT
CALASAYWGIKYLDKLIF
>TRDV2|-|TRDD3|TRDJ1
TGTGCCTGTGACACCGTCTTCGCCTTACTGGGGGATCAGCCAAACCACGCCGATAAACTCATCTTT
CACDTVFALLGDQPNHADKLIF
>TRDV1|few|-|TRDJ1
TGTGCTCTTGGGGAACCCCTCTTCCAACCTCATAAAACCGATAAACTCATCTTT
CALGEPLFQPHKTDKLIF
>TRDV1|-|-|TRDJ1
TGTGCTCTTGGGCCCCCGGGGCCCCGTCACACCGATAAACTCATCTTT
CALGPPGPRHTDKLIF
>TRDV1|-|TRDD3|TRDJ1
TGTGCTCTTGGGGTGAGGAAGGATACGCAGTTTGGGACCGATAAACTCATCTTT
CALGVRKDTQFGTDKLIF
>TRDV1|-|TRDD3|TRDJ1
TGTGCTCTTGGGGCCGTGGCCCTCCCGGCCTCTCTGGGGGATACGCTGCTCGATAAACTCATCTTT
CALGAVALPASLGDTLLDKLIF
>TRDV1|few|-|TRDJ1
TGTGCTCTTGGGGAACTTCCGGCCTTCCGTAGGAGGATAGGTAGGTACCGGTACACCGATAAACTCATCTTT
CALGELPAFRRRIGRYRYTDKLIF
>TRDV1|-|-|TRDJ1
TGTGCTCTTGGGGAACCCTTCCTATCGGGGATACGGGTCTGGGACACCGATAAACTCATCTTT
CALGEPFLSGIRVWDTDKLIF
>TRDV1|-|TRDD3|TRDJ1
TGTGCTCTTGGGGAACTCTCACGCTTTCCTACCATATCAGGGGATACGCCCGATAAACTCATCTTT
CALGELSRFPTISGDTPDKLIF
>TRDV1|-|TRDD3|TRDJ1
TGTGCTCTTGGGGAACTTGCTCCACCTTCGTACTGGGGGATACGCGGTAAACTCATCTTT
CALGELAPPSYWGIRGKLIF
>TRDV1|-|TRDD3|TRDJ1
TGTGCTCTTGGGACAATCAGGCGGGTACTGGGGGATAAATATCCGGTCCCCTGTCTTCCCACCGATAAACTCATCTTT
CALGTIRRVLGDKYPVPCLPTDKLIF
>TRDV1|-|-|TRDJ1
TGTGCTCTGGTGGTTCCTACGAAGTTGGGGGACTATGATAAACTCATCTTT
CALVVPTKLGDYDKLIF
>TRDV1|-|-|TRDJ1
TGTGCTCTTGGGGAAGCTTCCCTCTCCTTCCAAGTCGACCTGTACACCGATAAACTCATCTTT
CALGEASLSFQVDLYTDKLIF
>TRDV2|few|TRDD3|TRDJ1
TGTGCCTGTGACACACATACTGGGGGATACTTGGCCCCGTACACCGATAAACTCATCTTT
CACDTHTGGYLAPYTDKLIF
>TRDV1|-|TRDD3|TRDJ1
TGTGCTCTTGGGGAACCAAGGTTAGGGGGATACTTGCATAAACTCATCTTT
CALGEPRLGGYLHKLIF
>TRDV1|-|TRDD3|TRDJ1
TGTGCTCTTGGGGCACCTACTACGTTGGGGGATACCTGGACCGATAAACTCATCTTT
CALGAPTTLGDTWTDKLIF
>TRDV1|-|TRDD2|TRDJ1
TGTGCTCTTGGGGAACCGCCCTTCCTACGTACCTTCTCCCGTAAACTCATCTTT
CALGEPPFLRTFSRKLIF
>TRDV1|-|TRDD3|TRDJ1
TGTGCTCTTGGGGAACTGGGCTCTAGGGGGATTTGGTACACCGATAAACTCATCTTT
CALGELGSRGIWYTDKLIF
>TRDV1|-|-|TRDJ1
TGTGCTCTTGGGGAACCACGTACTGCGCGGGGCAAAATTGTAGGGGACACCGATAAACTCATCTTT
CALGEPRTARGKIVGDTDKLIF
>TRDV1|-|-|TRDJ1
TGTGCTCTTGGGGTAATTTCCACGAGGAGGTGCGATAAACTCATCTTT
CALGVISTRRCDKLIF
>TRDV1|few|-|TRDJ1
TGTGCTCTTGGGGAACATTGGACCTTCCCCAAACCCTTATCCACCGATAAACTCATCTTT
CALGEHWTFPKPLSTDKLIF
>TRDV1|-|-|TRDJ1
TGTGCTCTTGGGGTCCGCGTACTGGGCCAGTACACCGATAAACTCATCTTT
CALGVRVLGQYTDKLIF
>TRDV1|-|TRDD3|TRDJ1
TGTGCTCTTGGGGAATGCCCCCGAAGAGTTCGGGGGATACCTCTGTACACCGATAAACTCATCTTT
CALGECPRRVRGIPLYTDKLIF
>TRDV2|few|TRDD3|TRDJ3
TGTGCCTGTGACATCATCCCGACTACTGGGGGACGCTCCTGGGACACCCGACAGATGTTTTTC
CACDIIPTTGGRSWDTRQMFF
>TRDV1|-|TRDD3|TRDJ1
TGTGCTCTTGGGCCGCACCTTGGACTGGGGGCCTACACCGATAAACTCATCTTT
CALGPHLGLGAYTDKLIF
>TRDV1|few|-|TRDJ1
TGTGCTCTTGGGGAACACGGTTACGGTAAACTCATCTTT
CALGEHGYGKLIF
>TRDV2|many|TRDD3|TRDJ1
TGTGCCTGTGACAACGTACTGGGGGATTCCACGTACACCGATAAACTCATCTTT
CACDNVLGDSTYTDKLIF